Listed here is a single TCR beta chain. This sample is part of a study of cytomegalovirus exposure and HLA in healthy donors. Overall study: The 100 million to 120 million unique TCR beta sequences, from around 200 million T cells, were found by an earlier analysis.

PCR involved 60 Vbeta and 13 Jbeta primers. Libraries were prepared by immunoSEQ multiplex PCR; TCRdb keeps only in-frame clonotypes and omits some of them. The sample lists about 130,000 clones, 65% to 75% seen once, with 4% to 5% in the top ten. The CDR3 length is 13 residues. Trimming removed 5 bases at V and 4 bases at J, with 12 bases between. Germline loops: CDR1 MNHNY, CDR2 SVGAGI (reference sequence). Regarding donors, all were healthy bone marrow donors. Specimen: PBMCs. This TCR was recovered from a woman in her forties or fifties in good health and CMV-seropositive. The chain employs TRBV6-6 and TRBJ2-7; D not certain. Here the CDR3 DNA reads TGTGCCAGCAGTCCCACAACCTCATACGAGCAGTACTTC. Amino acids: CASSPTTSYEQYF.